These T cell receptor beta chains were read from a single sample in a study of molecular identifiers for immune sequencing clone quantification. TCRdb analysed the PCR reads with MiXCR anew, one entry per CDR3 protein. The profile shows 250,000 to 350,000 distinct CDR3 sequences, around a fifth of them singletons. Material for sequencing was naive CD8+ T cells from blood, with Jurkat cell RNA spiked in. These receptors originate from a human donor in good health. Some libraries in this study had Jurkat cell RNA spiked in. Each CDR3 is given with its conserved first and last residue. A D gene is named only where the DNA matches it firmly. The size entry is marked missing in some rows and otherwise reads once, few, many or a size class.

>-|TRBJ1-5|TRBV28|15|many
TGTGCCAGCAGGTACAGGGCCTCTTACAATCAGCCCCAGCATTTT
CASRYRASYNQPQHF
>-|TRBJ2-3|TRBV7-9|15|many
TGTGCCAGCAGCCCGAGGGCGATAATCGCAGATACGCAGTATTTT
CASSPRAIIADTQYF
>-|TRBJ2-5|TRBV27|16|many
TGTGCCAGCAGTTTATTTTCGGGACTTAATGGGGAGACCCAGTACTTC
CASSLFSGLNGETQYF
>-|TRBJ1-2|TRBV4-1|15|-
TGCGCCAGCATCCAAGAAGGGGGGCCAGGCTATGGCTACACCTTC
CASIQEGGPGYGYTF
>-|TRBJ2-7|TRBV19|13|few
TGTGCCAGTAGTATGGACCAATCCTACGAGCAGTACTTC
CASSMDQSYEQYF
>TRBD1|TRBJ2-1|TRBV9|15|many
TGTGCCAGCAGCGTAGCGACAGGGGCCTACAATGAGCAGTTCTTC
CASSVATGAYNEQFF
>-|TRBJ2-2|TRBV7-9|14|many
TGTGCCAGCAGACCTAGTACACCACCCGGGGAGCTGTTTTTT
CASRPSTPPGELFF
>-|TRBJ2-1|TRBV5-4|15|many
TGTGCCAGCAGCTTGGCGGGACATAACTACAATGAGCAGTTCTTC
CASSLAGHNYNEQFF
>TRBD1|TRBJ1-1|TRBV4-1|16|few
TGCGCCAGCAGCCTTGGGACAGGGGCCATGAACACTGAAGCTTTCTTT
CASSLGTGAMNTEAFF
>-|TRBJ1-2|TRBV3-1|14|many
TGTGCCAGCAGCCAAAGTTATGGGGAGTATGGCTACACCTTC
CASSQSYGEYGYTF
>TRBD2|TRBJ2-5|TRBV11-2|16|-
TGTGCCAGCAGCTTAGAGGGCGGGAGTTGGCGTGAGACCCAGTACTTC
CASSLEGGSWRETQYF
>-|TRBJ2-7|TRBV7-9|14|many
TGTGCCAGCAGCTTGGACAGTAGAAGCTCCGAGCAGTACTTC
CASSLDSRSSEQYF
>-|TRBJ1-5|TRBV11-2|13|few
TGTGCCAGCAGCTTAGGTCCGGGTCTGCCCCAGCATTTT
CASSLGPGLPQHF
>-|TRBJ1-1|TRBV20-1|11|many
TGCAGTGCTCCCAGAAACACTGAAGCTTTCTTT
CSAPRNTEAFF
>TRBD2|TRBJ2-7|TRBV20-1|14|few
TGCAGTGCTAGCTTGGGACTAGGGGTCTACGAGCAGTACTTC
CSASLGLGVYEQYF
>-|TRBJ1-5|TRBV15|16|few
TGTGCCACCAGCGATATGATCCCCGGGGATAATCAGCCCCAGCATTTT
CATSDMIPGDNQPQHF
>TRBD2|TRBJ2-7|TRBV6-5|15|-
TGTGCCAGCAGTCCCCTTGGGCTAGCGGCCTACGAGCAGTACTTC
CASSPLGLAAYEQYF
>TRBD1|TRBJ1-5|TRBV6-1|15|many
TGTGCCGGTGCTCAGGGGGGGTTCGGCAATCAGCCCCAGCATTTT
CAGAQGGFGNQPQHF
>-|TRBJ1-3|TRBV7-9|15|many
TGTGCCAGCAGCTTAGGACCCCTCTCTGGAAACACCATATATTTT
CASSLGPLSGNTIYF
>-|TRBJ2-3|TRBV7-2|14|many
TGTGCCAGCAGCTTAGGGCTAGTCGGAGATACGCAGTATTTT
CASSLGLVGDTQYF